These 27 T cell receptor beta chains came from one sample sequenced in a study of CD8 T cells in seronegative destructive rheumatoid arthritis. Here immunoSEQ multiplex PCR was the method, and the copy in TCRdb shows in-frame clones only, minus some. The table has under 800 clones, approximately 86% seen once; the top ten hold 9% to 10%. The sample was CD8+ T cells from blood. These receptors originate from a woman aged 45 to 70 with seronegative destructive rheumatoid arthritis.

CDR3 protein: CASSLAPGTEFSYGYTF. CDR3 sequence (DNA): TGTGCCAGCAGCTTGGCTCCTGGGACAGAATTTAGCTATGGCTACACCTTC. This rearrangement joins TRBV5-4 to TRBJ1-2; 7 bases match TRBD1. The length of the CDR3 is 17 residues. The V segment lost 0 bases and the J segment 4 bases; nucleotides outside the gene matches: 12. Germline V lookup: CDR1 SGHNT, CDR2 YYREEE (reference sequence).

This chain connects TRBV7-2 to TRBJ2-1, with 8 nucleotides matching TRBD2. CDR3 length: 16 amino acids. After removal of 6 bases from V and 4 bases from J, the junction contained 11 bases not matched to a gene. Germline-derived CDR1 and CDR2 are SGHTA and FQGNSA. CDR3: CASSSSGTRHYNEQFF. CDR3 nucleotide sequence: TGTGCCAGCAGTTCATCCGGGACTAGACATTACAATGAGCAGTTCTTC.

This chain links TRBV4-3 with TRBJ1-3; D is perhaps TRBD1 (5 bases). This CDR3 region has 15 residues. Trimming cost V 1 base and J 1 base, with 8 bases left between them. Germline loops: CDR1 LGHNA, CDR2 YSLEER. This CDR3 reads CASSQVRGSGNTIYF. The DNA of the CDR3 is TGCGCCAGCAGCCAAGTACGGGGGTCTGGAAACACCATATATTTT.

V and J are TRBV11-2 and TRBJ1-6; perhaps TRBD1 as D (6 bases). V was trimmed by 5 bases and J by 7 bases, leaving 15 bases between them. CDR1 and CDR2 from the germline V gene are SGHAT and FQNNGV. CDR3 length: 15 amino acids. The CDR3 is CASSLLDSANSPLHF. Written as DNA, the CDR3 is TGTGCCAGCAGCCTTTTGGACAGTGCGAATTCACCCCTCCACTTT. The full variable domain, in which reference TRBV11-2 and TRBJ1-6 provide the parts outside the CDR3, is EAGVAQSPRYKIIEKRQSVAFWCNPISGHATLYWYQQILGQGPKLLIQFQNNGVVDDSQLPKDRFSAERLKGVDSTLKIQPAKLEDSAVYLCASSLLDSANSPLHFGNGTRLTVT.

V is TRBV5-6 and J is TRBJ2-1; no clear D. This CDR3 is built from 14 residues. Per germline, CDR1 SGHDT and CDR2 YYEEEE. The V and J ends lost 1 base and 0 bases respectively, with 5 bases between them. CDR3 in amino acids: CASSLLSSYNEQFF. CDR3 coding DNA: TGTGCCAGCAGCTTGTTGAGCTCCTACAATGAGCAGTTCTTC.

This sequence joins TRBV12-5 and TRBJ1-5; possibly TRBD1 for D (5 bases). Germline V gene data show CDR1 as LGHNT and CDR2 as FRNRAP. CDR3 length equals 14 residues. V gave up 3 bases and J gave up 6 bases, with 12 bases separating them. The CDR3 loop is CASGFGGLGQPQHF. The DNA of the CDR3 is TGTGCTAGTGGTTTCGGGGGTCTGGGTCAGCCCCAGCATTTT.

This sequence joins TRBV11-2 and TRBJ2-7; possibly TRBD2 for D (5 bases). CDR1 SGHAT and CDR2 FQNNGV come from the germline V gene. There are 16 residues in the CDR3. The V gene lost 5 bases and the J gene lost 2 bases, with 19 bases spanning the gap. This chain's CDR3 is CASSPRTDERAYEQYF. The CDR3 DNA is TGTGCCAGCAGCCCAAGGACTGATGAGAGGGCCTACGAGCAGTACTTC.

The genes are TRBV7-2 and TRBJ2-7; perhaps TRBD1 as D (5 bases). V lost 3 bases to trimming and J lost 6 bases, with 9 bases between them. Germline CDR1 reads SGHTA; CDR2 reads FQGNSA. The CDR3 spans 12 residues. The CDR3 loop is CASSLDNGEQYF. The CDR3 DNA follows: TGTGCCAGCAGCTTGGACAATGGCGAGCAGTACTTC.

The chain couples TRBV9 to TRBJ1-2; TRBD1 matches at 10 bases. The V segment lost 3 bases and the J segment 1 base; nucleotides outside the gene matches: 3. CDR1 SGDLS and CDR2 YYNGEE come from the germline V gene. The CDR3 totals 15 residues. The CDR3: CASSEGQGRNYGYTF. CDR3 DNA: TGTGCCAGCAGCGAGGGACAGGGGCGTAACTATGGCTACACCTTC.

The chain joins TRBV2 to TRBJ1-4; D might be TRBD1 (5 bases). Germline CDR1 reads SNHLY; CDR2 reads FYNNEI. With 7 bases removed from V and 5 bases from J, the gap between germline ends came to 20 bases. CDR3 length equals 16 residues. CDR3 coding DNA: TGTGCCAGCAATGCGGGACCGGGCCTCCCGAATGAAAAACTGTTTTTT. It translates to CASNAGPGLPNEKLFF.

This chain connects TRBV4-1 to TRBJ1-5, with D possibly matching TRBD1 (5 bases). V lost 6 bases and J lost 3, with 15 bases in between. Per germline, CDR1 MGHRA and CDR2 YSYEKL. The CDR3 covers 15 residues. The CDR3 nucleotides are TGCGCCAGCAGGTTGGCAGGGAACTCCAATCAGCCCCAGCATTTT. It encodes CASRLAGNSNQPQHF.

The chain combines TRBV28 with TRBJ2-7; 7 nucleotides line up with TRBD1. CDR3 length: 16 residues. The trim removed 5 bases at V and 2 bases at J, leaving 12 bases unmatched. Germline CDR1 reads MDHEN; CDR2 reads SYDVKM. CDR3 bases: TGTGCCAGCAGTCTATACTCCGGGACAGCAACCTACGAGCAGTACTTC. Protein: CASSLYSGTATYEQYF.

The chain links TRBV14 to TRBJ2-2, with 8 bases fitting TRBD2. Germline V gives CDR1 SGHDN, CDR2 FVKESK. Trimming cost V 4 bases and J 6 bases; bases outside gene matches: 4. The CDR3 loop spans 14 amino acids. CDR3 protein: CASSPGGAPGELFF. The CDR3 coding sequence is TGTGCCAGCAGCCCGGGGGGGGCCCCCGGGGAGCTGTTTTTT.

This sequence joins TRBV7-2 and TRBJ1-1; D not resolved. CDR1 is SGHTA, CDR2 FQGNSA, per germline. The ends were cut back, 4 bases at V and 6 bases at J, with 9 bases in the middle. CDR3 length equals 12 residues. As DNA, the CDR3 is TGTGCCAGCAGCTCCAACTCCCCTGAAGCTTTCTTT. Translated: CASSSNSPEAFF. The complete variable domain, with remaining parts taken from reference TRBV7-2 and TRBJ1-1, reads GAGVSQSPSNKVTEKGKDVELRCDPISGHTALYWYRQSLGQGLEFLIYFQGNSAPDKSGLPSDRFSAERTGGSVSTLTIQRTQQEDSAVYLCASSSNSPEAFFGQGTRLTVV.

The chain combines TRBV25-1 with TRBJ1-5; D gene unclear. In germline, CDR1 is MGHDK, CDR2 SYGVNS. Between the trimmed V and J ends, which lost 2 bases and 7 bases, there was a span of 6 bases. The CDR3 has 12 residues. The CDR3 loop reads CASSEDGQPQHF. The CDR3 DNA reads TGTGCCAGCAGTGAAGATGGCCAGCCCCAGCATTTT.

This rearrangement joins TRBV11-1 to TRBJ1-2, with 7 bases lining up with TRBD1. This CDR3 comprises 15 residues. The germline V gene encodes CDR1 SGHAT and CDR2 FQDESV (reference sequence). The ends lost 5 bases at V and 5 bases at J; junction bases unmatched: 11. The CDR3 region is CASSPVAPGGYGYTF. The CDR3 bases are TGTGCCAGCAGCCCAGTCGCTCCAGGGGGATATGGCTACACCTTC.

The gene calls are TRBV2 and TRBJ1-1; 7 bases are a match to TRBD1. The CDR3 runs to 17 residues. CDR1 and CDR2 from the germline V gene are SNHLY and FYNNEI. Unmatched junction bases numbered 11, after V lost 4 bases and J lost 0 bases. CDR3 nucleotide sequence: TGTGCCAGCAGTGGAGGACAGGCCCGAGGTTTGAACACTGAAGCTTTCTTT. Translated: CASSGGQARGLNTEAFF.

The chain has TRBV27 and TRBJ2-4, with TRBD1 as a possible D gene (6 bases). The CDR3 consists of 15 residues. Deletions cut 5 bases from V and 1 base from J, with 12 bases between. Germline V gene sequence: CDR1 MNHEY, CDR2 SMNVEV (reference sequence). The CDR3 sequence is CASSPNRVAKNIQYF. The CDR3 region has the DNA TGTGCCAGCAGTCCAAACAGGGTTGCCAAAAACATTCAGTACTTC.

The chain links TRBV11-2 to TRBJ2-7; D is possibly TRBD2 (6 bases). CDR1 is SGHAT, CDR2 FQNNGV, per germline. V lost 5 bases and J lost 3, with 14 bases in between. This CDR3 is built from 14 residues. This chain's CDR3 is CASSIRGNHYEQYF. The CDR3 DNA reads as TGTGCCAGCAGCATCCGGGGGAACCACTACGAGCAGTACTTC. The variable domain in full, completed from reference TRBV11-2 and TRBJ2-7, reads EAGVAQSPRYKIIEKRQSVAFWCNPISGHATLYWYQQILGQGPKLLIQFQNNGVVDDSQLPKDRFSAERLKGVDSTLKIQPAKLEDSAVYLCASSIRGNHYEQYFGPGTRLTVT.

The CDR3 nucleotides read TGTGCCAGCAGTTACTCTTTCGGACAGCTAACCTACGAGCAGTACTTC. Its translation is CASSYSFGQLTYEQYF. The genes are TRBV6-5 and TRBJ2-7; tentative D call: TRBD1 (6 bases). V was shortened by 0 bases and J by 2 bases, with 14 bases between the two germline ends. Germline-derived CDR1 and CDR2 are MNHEY and SVGAGI. The CDR3 covers 16 residues.

The chain is built from TRBV6-1 and TRBJ2-7, with 10 bases identical to TRBD2. This CDR3 is 14 amino acids long. V was pared by 8 bases and J by 5 bases, with 9 bases of the junction left unmatched. In germline, CDR1 is MNHNS, CDR2 SASEGT. The CDR3 bases are TGTGCCAGCGAGGGTGGGACTAGCGTCAACGAGCAGTACTTC. Translated, it gives CASEGGTSVNEQYF.

The rearrangement uses TRBV11-3 and TRBJ2-1; TRBD1 agrees at 9 bases. The CDR3 is 14 residues long. Germline loops: CDR1 SGHNT, CDR2 YENEEA. J lost 2 bases, V lost 5 bases, and 1 base had no gene match. The CDR3 nucleotides are TGTGCCAGCAGCACAGGGGGCGCCTACAATGAGCAGTTCTTC. It translates to CASSTGGAYNEQFF.

About this clone itself: Distinct nucleotide sequences in the sample also encode this CDR3. The V call is TRBV7-8, the J call TRBJ2-5; no clear D. This CDR3 comprises 15 residues. V was trimmed by 3 bases and J by 3 bases, leaving 14 bases between them. Germline V gives CDR1 SGHVS, CDR2 FQNEAQ. CDR3: CASSFGGRMEETQYF. CDR3 nucleotide sequence: TGTGCCAGCAGCTTCGGCGGCCGGATGGAAGAGACCCAGTACTTC.

This clone was detected a few times. The V call is TRBV4-1, the J call TRBJ1-2; TRBD1 matches 7 bases. Germline V CDR1 and CDR2: MGHRA, YSYEKL. V dropped 0 bases and J dropped 1; count of bases not matched to a gene: 8. The CDR3 consists of 17 residues. This chain's CDR3 is CASSQDEGAQDNYGYTF. The DNA of the CDR3 is TGCGCCAGCAGCCAAGATGAGGGGGCGCAGGATAACTATGGCTACACCTTC.

Turning to this clone: This specimen includes other DNA sequences encoding the same CDR3. This chain connects TRBV6-1 to TRBJ1-1; maybe TRBD1 (6 bases). Germline V gene lookup returns CDR1 MNHNS and CDR2 SASEGT. The CDR3 length is 12 residues. Trimming pared 4 bases from V and 11 bases from J, leaving 14 bases between. DNA of the CDR3: TGTGCCAGCAGTGGACAGGTCCCGGGGGCTTTCTTT. Amino acid sequence: CASSGQVPGAFF.

The chain has TRBV7-8 and TRBJ2-7; D possibly corresponds to TRBD1 (6 bases). Trimming pared 0 bases from V and 6 bases from J, leaving 15 bases between. The CDR3 runs 15 residues. Germline assignment: CDR1 SGHVS and CDR2 FQNEAQ. The CDR3 loop is CASSLATGIGVEQYF. Written as DNA, the CDR3 is TGTGCCAGCAGCTTAGCAACAGGGATCGGTGTCGAGCAGTACTTC. Based on the CDR3 plus reference TRBV7-8 and TRBJ2-7, the full variable domain is GAGVSQSPRYKVAKRGQDVALRCDPISGHVSLFWYQQALGQGPEFLTYFQNEAQLDKSGLPSDRFFAERPEGSVSTLKIQRTQQEDSAVYLCASSLATGIGVEQYFGPGTRLTVT.

V gene TRBV29-1 combines with J gene TRBJ1-2; the D is unclear. Germline values: CDR1 SQVTM, CDR2 ANQGSEA. This CDR3 is 11 amino acids long. V lost 7 bases and J 4 bases, leaving 10 bases between the germline ends. The DNA for the CDR3 is TGCAGCGCCCCAGATGTCTATGGCTACACCTTC. Translated, it gives CSAPDVYGYTF. The variable domain in full, completed from reference TRBV29-1 and TRBJ1-2, reads SAVISQKPSRDICQRGTSLTIQCQVDSQVTMMFWYRQQPGQSLTLIATANQGSEATYESGFVIDKFPISRPNLTFSTLTVSNMSPEDSSIYLCSAPDVYGYTFGSGTRLTVV.